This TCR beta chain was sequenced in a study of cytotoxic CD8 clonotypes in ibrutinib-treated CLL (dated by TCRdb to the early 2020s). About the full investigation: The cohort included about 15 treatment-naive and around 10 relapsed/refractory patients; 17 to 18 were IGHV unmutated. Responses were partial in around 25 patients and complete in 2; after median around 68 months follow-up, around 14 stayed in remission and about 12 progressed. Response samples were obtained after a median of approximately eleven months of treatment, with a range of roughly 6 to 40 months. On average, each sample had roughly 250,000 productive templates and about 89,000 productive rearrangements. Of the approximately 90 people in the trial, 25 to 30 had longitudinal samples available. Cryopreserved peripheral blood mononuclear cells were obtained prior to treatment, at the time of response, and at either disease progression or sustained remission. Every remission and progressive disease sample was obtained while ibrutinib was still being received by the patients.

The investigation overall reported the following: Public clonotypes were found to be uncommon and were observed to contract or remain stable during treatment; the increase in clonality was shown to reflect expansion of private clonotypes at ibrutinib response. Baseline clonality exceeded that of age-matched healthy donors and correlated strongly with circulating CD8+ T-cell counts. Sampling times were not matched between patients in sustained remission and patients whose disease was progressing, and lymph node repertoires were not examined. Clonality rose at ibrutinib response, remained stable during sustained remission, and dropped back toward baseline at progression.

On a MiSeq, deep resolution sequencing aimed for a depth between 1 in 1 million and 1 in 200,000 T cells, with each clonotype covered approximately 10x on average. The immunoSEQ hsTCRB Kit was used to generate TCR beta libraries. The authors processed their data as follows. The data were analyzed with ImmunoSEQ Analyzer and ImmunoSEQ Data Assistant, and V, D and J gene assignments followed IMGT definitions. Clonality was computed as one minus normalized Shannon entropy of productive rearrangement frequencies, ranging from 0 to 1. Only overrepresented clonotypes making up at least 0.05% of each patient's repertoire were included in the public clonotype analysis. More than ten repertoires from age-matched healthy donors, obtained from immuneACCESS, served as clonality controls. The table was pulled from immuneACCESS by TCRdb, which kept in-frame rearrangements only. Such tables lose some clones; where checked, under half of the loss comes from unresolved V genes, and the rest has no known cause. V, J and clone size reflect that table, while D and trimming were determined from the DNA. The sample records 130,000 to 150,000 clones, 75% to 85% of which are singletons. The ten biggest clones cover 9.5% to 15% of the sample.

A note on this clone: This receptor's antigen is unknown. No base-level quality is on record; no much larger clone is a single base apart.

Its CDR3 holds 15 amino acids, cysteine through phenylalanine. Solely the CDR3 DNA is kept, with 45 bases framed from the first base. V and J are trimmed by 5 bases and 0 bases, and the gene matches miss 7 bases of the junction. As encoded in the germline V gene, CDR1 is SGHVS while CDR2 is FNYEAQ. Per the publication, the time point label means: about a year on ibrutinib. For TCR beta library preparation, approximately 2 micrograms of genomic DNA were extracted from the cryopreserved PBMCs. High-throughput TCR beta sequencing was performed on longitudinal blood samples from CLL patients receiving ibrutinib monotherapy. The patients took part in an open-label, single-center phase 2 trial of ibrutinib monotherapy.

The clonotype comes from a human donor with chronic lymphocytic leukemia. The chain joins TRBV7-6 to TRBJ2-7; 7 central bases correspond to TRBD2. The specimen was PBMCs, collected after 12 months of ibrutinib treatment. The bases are TGTGCCAGCAGCAGACTAGCAGACCGCTCCTACGAGCAGTACTTC. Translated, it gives CASSRLADRSYEQYF.